The clone carrying this T cell receptor beta chain has a count of ten or more. The target antigen is unknown. Sequence at one end of the junction differs from germline and may be a read error. CDR1 is MDHEN, CDR2 SYDVKM, per germline. The CDR3 length is 13 residues. The sample originates from a study of T cells in Graves' hyperthyroidism and ophthalmopathy. Points from the study as a whole: Model output signaled ophthalmopathy a median roughly 6 months ahead of onset. In the analysis, a 13 V-J model separated ophthalmopathy from stable hyperthyroidism.

Regions amplified from RNA transcripts were the TCR beta CDR3 regions. A set of HTBI primers served as the primers for a first-round RT-PCR of the TCR CDR3. Via MiXCR, TCRdb re-called the multiplex PCR reads, giving one row per CDR3 protein. The sample records 490,000 or so distinct CDR3 sequences, 15% to 20% being singletons. Individuals with ophthalmopathy presented a Clinical Activity Score of at least 3, a NOSPECS grade of at least 4 and a duration under 3 months. Lactation, pregnancy, other autoimmune disease or uncontrolled infection excluded patients. Specimen: blood. V usage is TRBV28 and J usage is TRBJ1-4, with TRBD1 identical over 7 bases. The receptor was isolated from a woman aged 25 to 39 with Graves' ophthalmopathy. DNA of the CDR3: TGTGCCAGTCGACAGGGAACTTATGAAAAACTGTTTTTT. Protein sequence: CASRQGTYEKLFF.